This entry concerns a single TCR beta chain. Sorted-subset replicate PCRs used around 200 ng of genomic DNA. This amount corresponded to approximately 30,000 T cell genomes. Some clones are missing from TCRdb's copy, which holds only in-frame ones; the method was immunoSEQ multiplex PCR. The sample has roughly 1,600,000 clones, around 98.5% seen once. The record originates from a study of shared clonotypes between healthy human individuals. V was clipped by 5 bases and J by 3 bases, with 16 bases between them. From germline, CDR1 is SGHRS and CDR2 YFSETQ. This CDR3 comprises 15 residues. A CD45RA+ naive subset and a CD45RA-negative memory subset were split from CD4+ cells.

The sample was naive CD4+ T cells sorted from blood. Sample subset: CD45RA+ positively selected. The TCR originated in a man aged 25-45 years in good health. The chain employs TRBV5-1 and TRBJ2-3; D might be TRBD1 or TRBD2, each matching 6 bases. CDR3 protein: CASRLDGGMTDTQYF. The CDR3 DNA is TGCGCCAGCAGACTTGACGGGGGCATGACAGATACGCAGTATTTT. Complete variable domain (other parts from reference TRBV5-1 and TRBJ2-3): KAGVTQTPRYLIKTRGQQVTLSCSPISGHRSVSWYQQTPGQGLQFLFEYFSETQRNKGNFPGRFSGRQFSNSRSEMNVSTLELGDSALYLCASRLDGGMTDTQYFGPGTRLTVL.